This T cell receptor (beta chain) was retrieved from a study of Graves' ophthalmopathy and Graves' hyperthyroidism. This clonotype was detected once. RNA transcripts served as template for amplifying TCR beta CDR3 sequences. First-round RT-PCR used HTBI primers; second-round multiplex PCR followed. One entry per CDR3 protein results from TCRdb running MiXCR on the multiplex PCR reads. The sample consists of hundreds of thousands of distinct CDR3 sequences, roughly two fifths of them appearing once. The sample comprised peripheral blood. This sequence originates from an adult man with Graves' ophthalmopathy.

The CDR3, as DNA: TGTGCCAGCAAACAGGGACAGGGCGAAGAAAAACTGTTTTTT. Amino acid sequence: CASKQGQGEEKLFF. The genes are TRBV7-8 and TRBJ1-4; TRBD1 matches at 9 bases. This CDR3 has 14 residues. Per germline, CDR1 SGHVS and CDR2 FQNEAQ. After removal of 7 bases from V and 8 bases from J, the junction contained 8 bases not matched to a gene.